Below are 3 T cell receptor beta chains sequenced from a single sample in a study of T cell responses to AZD1222 COVID-19 vaccine. Measured with immunoSEQ multiplex PCR; TCRdb has only the in-frame clones, and not every one. The table lists about 90,000 clones, more than 75% of them singletons. The specimen comprised peripheral blood, sampled on day 0 of MenACWY control vaccination. The origin of the receptors is an adult in good health.

Here the CDR3 DNA reads TGTGCCAGCAGTTACCTCGGGACTCTGGAAACAGAACCCATATATTTT. This codes for CASSYLGTLETEPIYF. V usage is TRBV6-5 and J usage is TRBJ1-3; the D gene is possibly TRBD1 (5 bases). This CDR3 has 16 residues. Trimming removed 2 bases from V and 11 bases from J, with 22 bases in between. Germline values: CDR1 MNHEY, CDR2 SVGAGI.

The rearrangement uses TRBV28 and TRBJ1-2, with unresolved D. The germline gives CDR1 MDHEN, CDR2 SYDVKM. The length of the CDR3 is 13 residues. V was clipped by 6 bases and J by 8 bases, with 16 bases between them. The CDR3 sequence is CASRRRRYGGYTF. As DNA, the CDR3 is TGTGCCAGCAGGAGACGCAGGTACGGCGGCTACACCTTC.

This clone was seen only once. The chain has TRBV9 and TRBJ1-3; TRBD1 might be the D (6 bases). This CDR3 has 15 residues. The germline V gene has CDR1 SGDLS and CDR2 YYNGEE. Trimming left V 4 bases short and J 4 bases short, with 15 bases between. CDR3 region: CASSLTGAKGNTIYF. The CDR3 DNA is TGTGCCAGCAGCCTCACGGGGGCGAAGGGAAACACCATATATTTT. The entire variable domain, with the rest obtained from reference TRBV9 and TRBJ1-3, is as follows: DSGVTQTPKHLITATGQRVTLRCSPRSGDLSVYWYQQSLDQGLQFLIQYYNGEERAKGNILERFSAQQFPDLHSELNLSSLELGDSALYFCASSLTGAKGNTIYFGEGSWLTVV.